A single sample gave rise to the 2 T cell receptor beta chains below, sequenced in a study of cytomegalovirus exposure and HLA in healthy donors. The PCR used 60 Vbeta and 13 Jbeta primers. Measured with immunoSEQ multiplex PCR; TCRdb has only the in-frame clones, and not every one. The sample yields about 86,000 clones, 75% to 85% seen once. Sample: PBMCs. All receptors come from a middle-aged woman in good health and CMV-seropositive.

The chain has TRBV19 and TRBJ2-1, with TRBD2 identical over 14 bases. The junction had 6 bases not matched to a gene; V was cut back by 1 base and J by 10 bases. This CDR3 is 16 amino acids long. The V gene's germline CDR1 is LNHDA and CDR2 SQIVND (reference sequence). CDR3 coding DNA: TGTGCCAGTAGTATAGTGACTAGCGGGGGGGCAGGGGAGCAGTTCTTC. Its protein is CASSIVTSGGAGEQFF.

This clone was counted only a few times. The J gene is TRBJ2-3, the V gene TRBV28, with D perhaps matching TRBD2 (5 bases). The CDR3 has 13 residues. V was trimmed by 5 bases and J by 3 bases, leaving 9 bases between them. Per germline, CDR1 MDHEN and CDR2 SYDVKM. CDR3 nucleotide sequence: TGTGCCAGCAGTCCAACTAGTACAGATACGCAGTATTTT. This translates into CASSPTSTDTQYF.